This T cell receptor (beta chain) is from a study of neoadjuvant nivolumab and ipilimumab in lung cancer (TCRdb year 2020). Broadly, across the study: Nivolumab was given at 3 mg/kg intravenously on days 1, 15 and 29, and the combination arm added ipilimumab 1 mg/kg on day 1 only. The primary endpoint of the trial was the rate of major pathologic response (MPR) in the intention-to-treat population of each study arm. The trial treated under 50 patients with operable NSCLC: around 23 were randomized to nivolumab monotherapy and 21 to nivolumab plus ipilimumab. TCR repertoires were compared between pretherapy (baseline) peripheral blood and tumors resected at surgery after neoadjuvant immune checkpoint blockade. Matched pretherapy and resected tumor pairs were analyzed from seven patients, of whom four had been treated with nivolumab and three with nivolumab plus ipilimumab. The full study reports these points: From pretherapy to surgery, tumor T-cell richness and clonality went up in three of three dual-therapy tumors, versus only two of four nivolumab-treated tumors. TCR sequencing was performed in a small number of samples. No significant correlation was found between TCR clonality and pathologic tumor regression, and only one major-pathologic-response sample was available for the clonality analysis. TCR richness and clonality were greater in resected tumors than in tumor-adjacent uninvolved lung, and increases were seen in more dual-therapy-treated tumors. Pretherapy blood TCR richness correlated positively with richness in tumors resected after neoadjuvant therapy (Spearman R ≈ 0.8).

This sample's time point label indicates: pretherapy, before neoadjuvant immune checkpoint inhibitors. Samples came from the phase 2 randomized NEOSTAR trial, which tested neoadjuvant nivolumab or nivolumab plus ipilimumab followed by surgery in operable NSCLC. Libraries came from the immunoSEQ multiplex PCR assay. The study's processing was this. Repertoires were summarized by richness and clonality, and significantly expanded and contracted clones were identified between pre- and post-therapy samples. TCRdb limited this immuneACCESS table to in-frame rearrangements with V and J called. A share of clones is missing; checked studies link under half to unresolved V genes, and the rest is unexplained. V and J calls and clone size come straight from that table; D and trimming were deduced from the DNA. Within this sample are around 19,000 clones, with 87% of them counted one time only. The top ten constitute around 2.1% of the sample.

On this clone: The antigen it binds to is not known. Per-nucleotide qualities are absent, and no much larger clonotype sits a single base away.

Sample: peripheral blood, taken before neoadjuvant nivolumab, alone or with ipilimumab. This receptor was obtained from an adult with non-small cell lung cancer.

The CDR3 protein is CASSRGLADYEQYF. The DNA is as follows: TGTGCCAGCAGCCGGGGACTAGCGGATTACGAGCAGTACTTC. The sequence is built from TRBV5-5 and TRBJ2-7; 11 junctional bases match TRBD2. Trimmed from V: 4 bases; trimmed from J: 4 bases; junction bases lacking a gene match: 4. The germline V gene (reference sequence) gives CDR1 as SGHKS and CDR2 as YYEKEE. The CDR3 contains 14 residues, cysteine and phenylalanine counted. Here the CDR3 DNA is all that survives: 42 bases in frame from base 1.